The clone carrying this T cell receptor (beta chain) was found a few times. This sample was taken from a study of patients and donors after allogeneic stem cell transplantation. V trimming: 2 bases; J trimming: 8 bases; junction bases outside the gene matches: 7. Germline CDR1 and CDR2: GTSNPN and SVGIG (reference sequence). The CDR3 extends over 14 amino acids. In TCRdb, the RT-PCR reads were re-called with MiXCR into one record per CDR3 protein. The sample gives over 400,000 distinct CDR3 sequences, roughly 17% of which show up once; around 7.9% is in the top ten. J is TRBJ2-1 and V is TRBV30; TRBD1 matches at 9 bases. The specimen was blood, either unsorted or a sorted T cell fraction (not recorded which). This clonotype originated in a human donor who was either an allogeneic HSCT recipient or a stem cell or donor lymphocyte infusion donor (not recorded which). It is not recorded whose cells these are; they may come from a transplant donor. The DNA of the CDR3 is TGTGCCTGGAGTACCGGGACAGGGCTCGATGAGCAGTTCTTC. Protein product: CAWSTGTGLDEQFF.